The 9 T cell receptor beta chains given below trace back to one sample, sequenced in a study of OX40 agonist ivuxolimab in advanced cancers. The library was produced with the immunoSEQ multiplex PCR assay. In TCRdb, the immuneACCESS table is reduced to in-frame sequences with V and J assigned. These tables do not hold every clone; where another copy was compared, an unresolved V gene accounts for under half, and the others remain unexplained. The sample table lists tens of thousands of clones, more than 70% of them with a count of one. The leading ten clones occupy less than 0.6% of the sample. Sequencing was performed on CD4+ or CD8+ T cells sorted from blood, taken in a trial of the OX40 agonist ivuxolimab. The receptors were gathered from an adult with an advanced solid tumor such as melanoma, head and neck, liver or kidney cancer.

V gene TRBV6-4 combines with J gene TRBJ1-2; D is unclear. The CDR3 spans 12 residues. V lost 2 bases and J 8 bases, leaving 9 bases between the germline ends. Per the germline V gene, CDR1 is MRHNA and CDR2 is SNTAGT. CDR3 protein: CASSDGLMGYTF. The CDR3 coding sequence is TGTGCCAGCAGTGACGGGTTGATGGGCTACACCTTC.

This clone was recorded only once. CDR3 bases: TGTGCCAGCAGCTTGGGAGGGACAGACACCCAGTACTTC. This codes for CASSLGGTDTQYF. This chain uses TRBV5-4 with TRBJ2-5; 7 nucleotides line up with TRBD1. Germline V gene lookup returns CDR1 SGHNT and CDR2 YYREEE (reference sequence). J was trimmed by 8 bases and V by 0 bases; bases with no gene match: 4. CDR3 length: 13 amino acids.

The chain is built from TRBV6-1 and TRBJ1-1; weak D call: TRBD1 (5 bases). The CDR3 sequence is 13 residues long. V lost 6 bases and J lost 11, with 19 bases in between. Germline V gene lookup returns CDR1 MNHNS and CDR2 SASEGT. This chain's CDR3 is CASRHLGAVRAFF. DNA for the CDR3: TGTGCCAGCAGACACCTTGGGGCGGTCAGGGCTTTCTTT.

Details on this clone: Since no conserved phenylalanine or tryptophan closes the CDR3, a read error is the likely cause. V is TRBV7-9 and J is TRBJ1-6; maybe TRBD1 (6 bases). There are 16 residues in the CDR3. Germline V gene lookup returns CDR1 SEHNR and CDR2 FQNEAQ (reference sequence). The germline V and J ends were trimmed by 5 bases and 6 bases, with 17 bases remaining between them. In nucleotides, the CDR3 is TGTGCCAGCAGCCCCTCAGCGGCAGGGGCTAATTCACCCCTCCACCTT. Amino acids: CASSPSAAGANSPLHL.

V gene TRBV18 combines with J gene TRBJ2-1; 7 bases are shared with TRBD1. The germline V gene encodes CDR1 KGHSH and CDR2 LQKENI. Trimming at V came to 6 bases and at J to 4 bases, leaving 12 bases not matched to a gene. This CDR3 spans 16 amino acids. The DNA of the CDR3 is TGTGCCAGCTCTCTGACTCAGGGGGTTCGGTACAATGAGCAGTTCTTC. Translating gives CASSLTQGVRYNEQFF. Based on the CDR3 plus reference TRBV18 and TRBJ2-1, the full variable domain is NAGVMQNPRHLVRRRGQEARLRCSPMKGHSHVYWYRQLPEEGLKFMVYLQKENIIDESGMPKERFSAEFPKEGPSILRIQQVVRGDSAAYFCASSLTQGVRYNEQFFGPGTRLTVL.

The sample holds one count of this clone. The sample carries other DNA sequences with the same CDR3. The rearrangement links TRBV18 to TRBJ1-5, with D uncertain. Trimming cost V 6 bases and J 1 base, with 7 bases left between them. The CDR3 consists of 13 residues. Looked up from germline, CDR1 is KGHSH and CDR2 is LQKENI. For the CDR3, the DNA is TGTGCCAGCTCTCCCCCGAGCAATCAGCCCCAGCATTTT. This codes for CASSPPSNQPQHF.

The chain carries TRBV7-2 and TRBJ2-1; unclear D gene. CDR1 is SGHTA, CDR2 FQGNSA, per germline. This CDR3 region has 14 residues. The V gene lost 8 bases and the J gene lost 1 base, with 12 bases spanning the gap. This chain's CDR3 is CASFLVGSYNEQFF. Written as DNA, the CDR3 is TGTGCCAGCTTTCTGGTCGGGTCCTACAATGAGCAGTTCTTC. The whole variable domain, filled in from reference TRBV7-2 and TRBJ2-1, reads GAGVSQSPSNKVTEKGKDVELRCDPISGHTALYWYRQSLGQGLEFLIYFQGNSAPDKSGLPSDRFSAERTGGSVSTLTIQRTQQEDSAVYLCASFLVGSYNEQFFGPGTRLTVL.

The chain recombines TRBV7-2 with TRBJ2-7, with 8 bases aligning to TRBD2. Germline V CDR1 and CDR2: SGHTA, FQGNSA. The CDR3 has 13 amino acids. Trimming removed 1 base from V and 5 bases from J; junction bases left unmatched: 1. The CDR3 coding sequence is TGTGCCAGCAGCTTAGTAGCGGGGAACGAGCAGTACTTC. As protein: CASSLVAGNEQYF.

Remarks on this clone: In this CDR3 the conserved last residue, phenylalanine or tryptophan, is missing, so a read error is likely. Because the CDR3's place on the DNA is in doubt, the DNA is left out and the CDR3 is given as listed by TCRdb. V gene TRBV7-9 combines with J gene TRBJ1-1. Germline V CDR1 and CDR2: SEHNR, FQNEAQ (reference sequence). The CDR3 spans 11 amino acids, including both terminal residues. The CDR3 region is CASSYKRGARI.